One sample yielded the 18 T cell receptor beta chains listed below, sequenced in a study of identical twins. Each CDR3 protein is one row after TCRdb ran MiXCR on the 5' RACE reads. Seen here are approximately 630,000 distinct CDR3 sequences, less than 9% observed once, and the top ten hold 1.5% to 2%. The sample also formed part of further work on yellow fever vaccine responses in identical twins.

The sequenced material came from PBMCs. These receptors were taken from a woman in her late teens or twenties in good health.

This clonotype was found many times. V gene TRBV28 combines with J gene TRBJ1-1; D is unresolved. The CDR3 covers 15 residues. The germline V gene encodes CDR1 MDHEN and CDR2 SYDVKM. Trimming took off 6 bases at V and 1 base at J, with 15 bases between the two ends. CDR3: CASSTLRVRNTEAFF. Written as DNA, the CDR3 is TGTGCCAGCAGCACCCTCCGGGTTAGGAACACTGAAGCTTTCTTT.

This clonotype was picked up a small number of times. In DNA, the CDR3 is TGCGCCAGCAGCCCCCGGGCAGCTGACACTGAAGCTTTCTTT. It specifies CASSPRAADTEAFF. V is TRBV4-1 and J is TRBJ1-1; D remains ambiguous. This CDR3 contains 14 residues. Trimming took off 4 bases at V and 3 bases at J, with 12 bases between the two ends. Germline CDR1 reads MGHRA; CDR2 reads YSYEKL.

This clonotype has just a few counts. The gene calls are TRBV28 and TRBJ2-7, with 9 bases fitting TRBD2. The ends lost 8 bases at V and 2 bases at J; junction bases unmatched: 10. This CDR3 is built from 15 residues. The V gene's germline CDR1 is MDHEN and CDR2 SYDVKM. As DNA, the CDR3 is TGTGCCAGCCGAAAACCTGCGGGAGGGGCCTACGAGCAGTACTTC. Translation: CASRKPAGGAYEQYF.

The J gene is TRBJ2-2, the V gene TRBV5-1; 9 bases are a match to TRBD2. The CDR3 spans 18 residues. CDR1 and CDR2 (germline): SGHRS, YFSETQ. With V trimmed by 0 bases and J by 3 bases, 9 bases remained unmatched. CDR3 loop: CASSLAPRVAGDTGELFF. CDR3 coding DNA: TGCGCCAGCAGCTTGGCCCCGCGGGTAGCGGGGGACACCGGGGAGCTGTTTTTT.

The chain has TRBV5-6 and TRBJ2-3; D is possibly TRBD2 (7 bases). The CDR3 is 15 residues long. V lost 1 base, J lost 5 bases, and 14 bases lay in between. Germline CDR1 is SGHDT and CDR2 is YYEEEE. The CDR3 region has the DNA TGTGCCAGCAGCTTGTGGGGGGGCCCAGTAGATACGCAGTATTTT. Its protein product is CASSLWGGPVDTQYF.

A few counts support this clonotype. The chain is built from TRBV2 and TRBJ2-7; D gene uncertain. V lost 3 bases and J lost 2, with 5 bases in between. The CDR3 consists of 12 residues. Germline loops: CDR1 SNHLY, CDR2 FYNNEI. The CDR3 reads CASSDFPYEQYF. DNA for the CDR3: TGTGCCAGCAGTGACTTTCCCTACGAGCAGTACTTC.

This clonotype was observed a handful of times. This sequence joins TRBV14 and TRBJ2-5; D is uncertain. CDR1 is SGHDN and CDR2 is FVKESK in the germline V gene. V lost 4 bases, J lost 0 bases, and 12 bases lay in between. The CDR3 runs to 15 residues. The CDR3 DNA sequence: TGTGCCAGCAGCCGGGCAGGAAACTACCAAGAGACCCAGTACTTC. This translates into CASSRAGNYQETQYF.

This clonotype was observed a handful of times. V is TRBV7-6 and J is TRBJ2-1; D tentatively fits TRBD1 or TRBD2 (5 bases each). The germline V gene has CDR1 SGHVS and CDR2 FNYEAQ. Trimming shortened V by 3 bases and J by 2 bases, and 11 bases separated the two germline ends. The CDR3 consists of 15 residues. CDR3 nucleotides: TGTGCCAGCAGCTTTGGGGGTTTAGCCTACAATGAGCAGTTCTTC. The encoded protein is CASSFGGLAYNEQFF.

This clonotype was found a few times. The chain is built from TRBV12-3 or TRBV12-4 and TRBJ2-1, with TRBD1 matching over 10 bases. CDR3 length: 15 amino acids. The J segment lost 6 bases and the V segment lost 3 bases, leaving 5 bases of the junction unmatched. The CDR3, as DNA: TGTGCCAGCAGTTTTTTTCGGGACAGGGGCAATGAGCAGTTCTTC. This sequence encodes CASSFFRDRGNEQFF.

With regard to this clonotype: A read error may be the cause here, since a much bigger clone is one base away. This chain connects TRBV2 to TRBJ2-7; D is possibly TRBD1 (5 bases). V dropped 8 bases and J dropped 9 bases, with 17 bases sitting between them. In germline, CDR1 is SNHLY, CDR2 FYNNEI. CDR3 size: 12 residues. The CDR3 here is CASSGQISGQYF. The CDR3, as DNA: TGTGCCAGCTCCGGACAAATTTCCGGGCAGTACTTC.

This chain joins TRBV2 and TRBJ1-5, with D perhaps matching TRBD1 (5 bases). Germline V gene lookup returns CDR1 SNHLY and CDR2 FYNNEI. The CDR3 length is 15 residues. With 0 bases removed from V and 1 base from J, the gap between germline ends came to 7 bases. The CDR3 DNA reads as TGTGCCAGCAGTGAAGCGTCAGGGAGCAATCAGCCCCAGCATTTT. Amino acid sequence: CASSEASGSNQPQHF.

This clonotype was counted only a few times. The V gene is TRBV10-3, the J gene TRBJ2-7; 9 bases agree with TRBD2. Germline assignment: CDR1 ENHRY and CDR2 SYGVKD. The J segment lost 5 bases and the V segment lost 4 bases, leaving 9 bases of the junction unmatched. This CDR3 has 15 residues. CDR3 DNA sequence: TGTGCCATCAGTGGGTTTAGCGGGAGTGTGAACGAGCAGTACTTC. It codes for CAISGFSGSVNEQYF.

This clonotype was seen many times. J is TRBJ1-5 and V is TRBV4-1, with 8 bases lining up with TRBD1. The V segment lost 4 bases and the J segment 7 bases; nucleotides outside the gene matches: 12. Germline CDR1 MGHRA, CDR2 YSYEKL. The CDR3 is made up of 16 amino acids. The CDR3 region is CASSPGQGASGQPQHF. The CDR3 bases are TGCGCCAGCAGCCCCGGACAGGGAGCCTCAGGACAGCCCCAGCATTTT.

This chain joins TRBV11-2 and TRBJ1-2; D remains unclear. V gave up 0 bases and J gave up 8 bases, with 16 bases separating them. CDR3 length: 15 amino acids. The germline V gene encodes CDR1 SGHAT and CDR2 FQNNGV. The CDR3 nucleotides read TGTGCCAGCAGCTTAGAAGCCCGGGCAACTATAGGCTACACCTTC. Its protein is CASSLEARATIGYTF.

This clonotype was recorded a few times. V usage is TRBV28 and J usage is TRBJ2-2; TRBD1 matches at 7 bases. This CDR3 has 14 amino acids. V was pared by 6 bases and J by 5 bases, with 6 bases of the junction left unmatched. Germline CDR1 reads MDHEN; CDR2 reads SYDVKM. This chain's CDR3 is CASSPIQGTGELFF. In nucleotides, the CDR3 is TGTGCCAGCAGCCCGATACAGGGGACCGGGGAGCTGTTTTTT. Based on the CDR3 plus reference TRBV28 and TRBJ2-2, the full variable domain is DVKVTQSSRYLVKRTGEKVFLECVQDMDHENMFWYRQDPGLGLRLIYFSYDVKMKEKGDIPEGYSVSREKKERFSLILESASTNQTSMYLCASSPIQGTGELFFGEGSRLTVL.

Many counts were recorded for this clonotype. The chain recombines TRBV5-1 with TRBJ2-3; D may be TRBD1 (6 bases). In germline, CDR1 is SGHRS, CDR2 YFSETQ. V lost 3 bases, J lost 0 bases, and 14 bases lay in between. The CDR3 consists of 16 residues. The CDR3 region has the DNA TGCGCCAGCAGCTATGCATGGACAGCTAGCACAGATACGCAGTATTTT. Protein sequence: CASSYAWTASTDTQYF.

At least ten counts were recorded for this clonotype. CDR3 bases: TGTGCCAGCAGCCAAGATGGGACAGGGGTAAGGACCGACGATGGCTACACCTTC. This translates into CASSQDGTGVRTDDGYTF. The J gene is TRBJ1-2, the V gene TRBV3-1; 10 bases line up with TRBD1. Trimming removed 0 bases from V and 6 bases from J; junction bases left unmatched: 13. CDR1 LGHDT and CDR2 YNNKEL come from the germline V gene (reference sequence). This CDR3 is 18 amino acids long.

V usage is TRBV10-3 and J usage is TRBJ1-2; D unresolved. V lost 2 bases, J lost 3 bases, and 7 bases lay in between. Germline V gene lookup returns CDR1 ENHRY and CDR2 SYGVKD. There are 13 residues in the CDR3. CDR3 nucleotides: TGTGCCATCAGTGAGGTGGACCACTATGGCTACACCTTC. This encodes CAISEVDHYGYTF.